Described below is a single TCR beta chain sequence and its context. Its target is unknown. Repertoires were generated with immunoSEQ multiplex PCR, while TCRdb's copy carries only in-frame clones and drops some. The profile covers 150,000 to 180,000 clones, with 87% appearing a single time and approximately 9.1% taken by the ten largest. This entry comes from a study of T cell responses to AZD1222 COVID-19 vaccine. Broader study findings: Unmutated regions of variants are reportedly targeted by nearly half of spike-specific TCRs.

The CDR3 loop spans 13 amino acids. The V and J ends lost 3 bases and 4 bases, in that order; junction bases with no gene match: 1. Germline CDR1 and CDR2: SGHRS and YFSETQ. This sequence joins TRBV5-1 and TRBJ2-7, with 10 bases fitting TRBD1. This TCR came from an adult who received the AZD1222 COVID-19 vaccine. The sample in question was peripheral blood, obtained 28 days after the second AZD1222 dose. The CDR3 loop reads CASSWTGGYEQYF. The CDR3 nucleotides are TGCGCCAGCAGCTGGACAGGGGGTTACGAGCAGTACTTC.